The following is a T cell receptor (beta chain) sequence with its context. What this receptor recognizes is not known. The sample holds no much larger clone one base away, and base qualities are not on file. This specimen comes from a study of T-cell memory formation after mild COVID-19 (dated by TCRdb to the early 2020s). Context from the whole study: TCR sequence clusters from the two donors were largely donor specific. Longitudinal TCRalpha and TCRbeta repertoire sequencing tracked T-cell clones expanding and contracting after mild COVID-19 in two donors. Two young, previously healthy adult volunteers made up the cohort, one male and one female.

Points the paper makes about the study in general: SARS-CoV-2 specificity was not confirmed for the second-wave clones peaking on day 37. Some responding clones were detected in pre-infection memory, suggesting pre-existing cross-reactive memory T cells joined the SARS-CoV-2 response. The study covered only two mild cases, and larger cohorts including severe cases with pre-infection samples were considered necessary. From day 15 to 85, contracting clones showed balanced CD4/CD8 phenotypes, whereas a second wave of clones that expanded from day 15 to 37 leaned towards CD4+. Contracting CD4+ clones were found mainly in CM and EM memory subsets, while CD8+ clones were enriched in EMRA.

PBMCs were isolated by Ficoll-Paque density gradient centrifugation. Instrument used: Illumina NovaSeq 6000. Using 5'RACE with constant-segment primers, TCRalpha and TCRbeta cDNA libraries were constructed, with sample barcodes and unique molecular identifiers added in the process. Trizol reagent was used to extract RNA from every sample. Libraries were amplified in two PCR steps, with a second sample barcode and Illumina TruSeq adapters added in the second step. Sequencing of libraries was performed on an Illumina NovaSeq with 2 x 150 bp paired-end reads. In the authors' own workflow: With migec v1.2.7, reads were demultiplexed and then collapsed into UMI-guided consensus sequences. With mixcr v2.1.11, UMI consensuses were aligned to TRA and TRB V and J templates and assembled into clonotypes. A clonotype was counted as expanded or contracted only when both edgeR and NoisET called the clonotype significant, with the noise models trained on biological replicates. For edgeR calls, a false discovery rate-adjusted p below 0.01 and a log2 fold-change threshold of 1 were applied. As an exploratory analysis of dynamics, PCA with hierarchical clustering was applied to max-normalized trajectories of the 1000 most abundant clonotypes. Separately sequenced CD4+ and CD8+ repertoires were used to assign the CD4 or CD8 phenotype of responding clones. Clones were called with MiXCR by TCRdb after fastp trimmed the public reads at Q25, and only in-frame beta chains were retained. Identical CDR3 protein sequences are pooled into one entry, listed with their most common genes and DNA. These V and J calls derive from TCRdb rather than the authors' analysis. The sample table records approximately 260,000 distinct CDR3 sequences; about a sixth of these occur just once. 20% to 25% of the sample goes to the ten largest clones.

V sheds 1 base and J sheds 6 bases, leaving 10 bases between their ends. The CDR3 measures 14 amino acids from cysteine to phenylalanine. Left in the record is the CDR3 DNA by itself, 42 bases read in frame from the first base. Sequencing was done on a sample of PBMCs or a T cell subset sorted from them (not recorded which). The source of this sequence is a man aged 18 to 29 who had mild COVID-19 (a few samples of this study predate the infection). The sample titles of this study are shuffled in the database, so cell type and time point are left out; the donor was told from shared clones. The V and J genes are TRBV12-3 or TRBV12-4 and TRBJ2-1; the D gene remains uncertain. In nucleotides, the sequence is TGTGCCAGCAGTTTAGGAGGATGGGTCAATGAGCAGTTCTTC. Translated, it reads CASSLGGWVNEQFF.